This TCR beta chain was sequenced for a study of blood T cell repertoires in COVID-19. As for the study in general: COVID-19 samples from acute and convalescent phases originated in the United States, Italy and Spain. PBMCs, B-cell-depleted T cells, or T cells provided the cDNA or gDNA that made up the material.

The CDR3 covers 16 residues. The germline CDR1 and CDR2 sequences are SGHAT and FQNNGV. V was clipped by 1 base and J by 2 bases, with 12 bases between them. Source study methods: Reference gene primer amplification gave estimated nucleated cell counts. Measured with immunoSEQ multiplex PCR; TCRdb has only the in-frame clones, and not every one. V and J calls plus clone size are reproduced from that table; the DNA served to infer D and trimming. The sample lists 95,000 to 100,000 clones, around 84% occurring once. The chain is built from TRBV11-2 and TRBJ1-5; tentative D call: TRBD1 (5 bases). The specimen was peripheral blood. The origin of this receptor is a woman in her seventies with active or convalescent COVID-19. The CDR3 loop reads CASSLGVGDGNQPQHF. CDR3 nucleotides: TGTGCCAGCAGCTTAGGGGTAGGGGATGGCAATCAGCCCCAGCATTTT. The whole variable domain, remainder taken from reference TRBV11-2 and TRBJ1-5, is EAGVAQSPRYKIIEKRQSVAFWCNPISGHATLYWYQQILGQGPKLLIQFQNNGVVDDSQLPKDRFSAERLKGVDSTLKIQPAKLEDSAVYLCASSLGVGDGNQPQHFGDGTRLSIL.